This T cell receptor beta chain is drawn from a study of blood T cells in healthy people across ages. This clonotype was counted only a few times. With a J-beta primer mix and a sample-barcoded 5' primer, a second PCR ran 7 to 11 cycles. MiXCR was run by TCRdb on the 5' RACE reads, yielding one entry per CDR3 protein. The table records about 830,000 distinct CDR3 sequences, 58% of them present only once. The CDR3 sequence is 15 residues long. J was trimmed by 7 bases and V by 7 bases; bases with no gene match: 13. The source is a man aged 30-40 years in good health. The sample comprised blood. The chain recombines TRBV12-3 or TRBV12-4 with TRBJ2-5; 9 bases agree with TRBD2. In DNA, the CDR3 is TGTGCCAGCACTAAGTGGGGGACTAGCCCCGTGACCCAGTACTTC. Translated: CASTKWGTSPVTQYF.